What follows are 30 T cell receptor beta chains derived from one specimen sequenced in a study of shared clonotypes between healthy human individuals. Data came from immunoSEQ multiplex PCR; TCRdb stores just in-frame clones and leaves some out. There are roughly 2.2 million clones in the sample; about 92% occur only once, and 0.35% to 0.45% lies in the top ten. The sequenced sample was naive CD4+ T cells from PBMCs. Subset denoted: CD45RA+ positively selected. The receptors originated from a man aged 18 to 30 in good health. Some clones in this sample may be carry-over from other donors' samples.

The J gene is TRBJ1-3, the V gene TRBV4-3; D not resolved. Germline CDR1 and CDR2: LGHNA and YSLEER. V was clipped by 0 bases and J by 9 bases, with 27 bases between them. CDR3 length equals 19 residues. Here the CDR3 reads CASSQDVASGLSRLITIYF. The CDR3 DNA follows: TGCGCCAGCAGCCAAGATGTGGCGTCAGGATTGTCGCGTTTGATCACCATATATTTT.

This chain links TRBV6-5 with TRBJ1-2, with D uncertain. Germline CDR1 MNHEY, CDR2 SVGAGI. Between the trimmed V and J ends, which lost 4 bases and 2 bases, there was a span of 14 bases. The CDR3 runs 15 residues. CDR3 nucleotide sequence: TGTGCCAGCAGTTCTCCCCGGGCAGCCAACTATGGCTACACCTTC. Its translation is CASSSPRAANYGYTF.

This clone was detected once. The rearrangement links TRBV25-1 to TRBJ2-7; D is uncertain. CDR3 length equals 17 residues. V gave up 1 base and J gave up 0 bases, with 16 bases separating them. CDR1 is MGHDK and CDR2 is SYGVNS in the germline V gene. CDR3 sequence: CASSESRNGPASYEQYF. For the CDR3, the DNA is TGTGCCAGCAGTGAATCACGGAACGGGCCAGCCTCCTACGAGCAGTACTTC.

The chain links TRBV28 to TRBJ1-2; TRBD1 agrees at 9 bases. V was pared by 4 bases and J by 13 bases, with 7 bases of the junction left unmatched. This CDR3 contains 12 residues. Germline CDR1 reads MDHEN; CDR2 reads SYDVKM. As DNA, the CDR3 is TGTGCCAGCAGTTCGGGACAGGGCGTGACCACCTTC. Its translation is CASSSGQGVTTF.

The V and J genes are TRBV19 and TRBJ2-1; D could derive from TRBD1 or TRBD2 (5 bases each). V lost 2 bases and J 9 bases, leaving 11 bases between the germline ends. CDR1 LNHDA and CDR2 SQIVND come from the germline V gene (reference sequence). The CDR3 contains 13 residues. CDR3 region: CASSIQSGTEQFF. CDR3 sequence (DNA): TGTGCCAGTAGTATACAATCAGGGACTGAGCAGTTCTTC.

This chain joins TRBV7-8 and TRBJ1-1; the match to TRBD1 covers 9 bases. Germline V gene lookup returns CDR1 SGHVS and CDR2 FQNEAQ. J gave up 4 bases and V 5 bases, and 8 bases lay outside the gene matches. This CDR3 contains 15 residues. The CDR3, as DNA: TGTGCCAGCAGCCGACAGGGGGGAGGTAGCACTGAAGCTTTCTTT. Translation gives CASSRQGGGSTEAFF. The full variable domain, with the rest looked up from reference TRBV7-8 and TRBJ1-1, is GAGVSQSPRYKVAKRGQDVALRCDPISGHVSLFWYQQALGQGPEFLTYFQNEAQLDKSGLPSDRFFAERPEGSVSTLKIQRTQQEDSAVYLCASSRQGGGSTEAFFGQGTRLTVV.

The rearrangement uses TRBV27 and TRBJ2-7; 7 bases fit TRBD1. CDR1 and CDR2 (germline): MNHEY, SMNVEV (reference sequence). Trimming cost V 1 base and J 5 bases; bases outside gene matches: 11. This CDR3 has 16 amino acids. The CDR3 sequence is CASSLLQGTLSHEQYF. In DNA, the CDR3 is TGTGCCAGCAGTTTATTACAGGGGACCCTAAGCCACGAGCAGTACTTC.

This CDR3 is CASSQELWTGGADTQYF. CDR3 DNA sequence: TGCGCCAGCAGCCAAGAACTCTGGACAGGGGGGGCAGATACGCAGTATTTT. V and J are TRBV4-1 and TRBJ2-3; 10 bases line up with TRBD1. This CDR3 region has 17 residues. The V segment lost 0 bases and the J segment 4 bases; nucleotides outside the gene matches: 7. Per germline, CDR1 MGHRA and CDR2 YSYEKL.

This chain connects TRBV28 to TRBJ2-2; possible D gene TRBD1, 5 bases. Germline loops: CDR1 MDHEN, CDR2 SYDVKM. Between the trimmed V and J ends, which lost 2 bases and 0 bases, there was a span of 7 bases. This CDR3 is built from 15 residues. The CDR3 nucleotides are TGTGCCAGCAGTTTAGGACACCCGAACACCGGGGAGCTGTTTTTT. Translated: CASSLGHPNTGELFF.

CDR3 sequence (DNA): TGTGCCAGCAGTTTAGGATCCACCGTCTATGGCTACACCTTC. This sequence encodes CASSLGSTVYGYTF. The rearrangement links TRBV28 to TRBJ1-2; D not resolved. CDR3 length: 14 amino acids. Per germline, CDR1 MDHEN and CDR2 SYDVKM. V was trimmed by 2 bases and J by 4 bases, leaving 11 bases between them.

V usage is TRBV28 and J usage is TRBJ1-2, with a possible D match to TRBD1 (5 bases). V lost 5 bases, J lost 8 bases, and 18 bases lay in between. The CDR3 contains 14 residues. From germline, CDR1 is MDHEN and CDR2 SYDVKM. The DNA for the CDR3 is TGTGCCAGCAGTCCCCGACAGCTACGCCAAGGCTACACCTTC. Translating it yields CASSPRQLRQGYTF.

This chain connects TRBV10-1 to TRBJ2-2, with a tentative D call TRBD1 (5 bases). The V end lost 5 bases, the J end lost 1 base, and 8 bases lay between the germline ends. Per germline, CDR1 WNHNN and CDR2 SYGVQD (reference sequence). The CDR3 covers 14 residues. CDR3 loop: CASSHTGNTGELFF. DNA for the CDR3: TGCGCCAGCAGTCATACAGGGAACACCGGGGAGCTGTTTTTT.

The CDR3, as DNA: TGTGCCAGCAGCCCCCAACCGGGACTAGCGGTCGGGGTCCCCTACAATGAGCAGTTCTTC. Its translation: CASSPQPGLAVGVPYNEQFF. V gene TRBV7-3 combines with J gene TRBJ2-1; 11 bases align to TRBD2. CDR1 is SGHTA and CDR2 is FQGTGA in the germline V gene. CDR3 size: 20 residues. J gave up 2 bases and V 5 bases, and 17 bases lay outside the gene matches. Looking up the rest from reference TRBV7-3 and TRBJ2-1 gives the full variable domain: GAGVSQTPSNKVTEKGKYVELRCDPISGHTALYWYRQSLGQGPEFLIYFQGTGAADDSGLPNDRFFAVRPEGSVSTLKIQRTERGDSAVYLCASSPQPGLAVGVPYNEQFFGPGTRLTVL.

The chain recombines TRBV11-3 with TRBJ2-7; tentative D call: TRBD1 (6 bases). The V gene lost 1 base and the J gene lost 6 bases, with 10 bases spanning the gap. Germline V gene data show CDR1 as SGHNT and CDR2 as YENEEA. CDR3 length: 13 amino acids. CDR3 nucleotides: TGTGCCAGCAGCTTAGGAGTCAGGGGCGAGCAGTACTTC. Translating gives CASSLGVRGEQYF. Full variable domain (rest looked up from reference TRBV11-3 and TRBJ2-7): EAGVVQSPRYKIIEKKQPVAFWCNPISGHNTLYWYLQNLGQGPELLIRYENEEAVDDSQLPKDRFSAERLKGVDSTLKIQPAELGDSAVYLCASSLGVRGEQYFGPGTRLTVT.

This clone has only one observation. This rearrangement joins TRBV29-1 to TRBJ2-5; 7 positions agree with TRBD1. The end of the DNA is better explained by TRBJ2-7, so the J call may be wrong. The CDR3 extends over 13 amino acids. The V gene's germline CDR1 is SQVTM and CDR2 ANQGSEA. In DNA form, the CDR3 reads TGCAGCGTTAAGGGACAGTACACCTACGAGCAGTACTTC. This translates into CSVKGQYTYEQYF.

The CDR3 sequence is CASSDYRDTEAFF. DNA for the CDR3: TGTGCCAGCAGTGATTACAGGGACACTGAAGCTTTCTTT. The chain recombines TRBV6-1 with TRBJ1-1; tentative D call: TRBD1 (6 bases). Germline assignment: CDR1 MNHNS and CDR2 SASEGT. The CDR3 is made up of 13 amino acids. V was pared by 3 bases and J by 3 bases, with 8 bases between.

The chain is built from TRBV4-1 and TRBJ1-3; D ambiguous. V lost 2 bases and J 0 bases, leaving 11 bases between the germline ends. The CDR3 consists of 16 residues. Germline loops: CDR1 MGHRA, CDR2 YSYEKL. The chain's CDR3 is CASSQPARTSGNTIYF. CDR3 DNA: TGCGCCAGCAGCCAACCTGCCCGGACCTCTGGAAACACCATATATTTT.

The chain joins TRBV6-5 to TRBJ1-2; the match to TRBD1 covers 7 bases. V trimming: 2 bases; J trimming: 4 bases; junction bases outside the gene matches: 7. The CDR3 is 15 amino acids. In germline, CDR1 is MNHEY, CDR2 SVGAGI. The CDR3 region is CASSYLAGGSYGYTF. CDR3 bases: TGTGCCAGCAGTTACCTCGCAGGGGGATCCTATGGCTACACCTTC.

CDR3 sequence reads: CASSLRVDQPQHF. In DNA form, the CDR3 reads TGTGCCAGCAGCCTACGAGTCGATCAGCCCCAGCATTTT. V usage is TRBV6-5 and J usage is TRBJ1-5; D unresolved. This CDR3 comprises 13 residues. Germline values: CDR1 MNHEY, CDR2 SVGAGI. V dropped 6 bases and J dropped 5 bases, with 11 bases sitting between them.

This clone was seen a single time. V usage is TRBV18 and J usage is TRBJ2-7; TRBD1 or TRBD2 may be the D gene (5 bases each). V was cut by 3 bases and J by 2 bases, with 14 bases left in between. The CDR3 has 15 residues. Looked up from germline, CDR1 is KGHSH and CDR2 is LQKENI. The CDR3 loop is CASSPQRGNTYEQYF. In nucleotides, the CDR3 is TGTGCCAGCTCACCCCAGAGGGGCAACACCTACGAGCAGTACTTC.

The chain combines TRBV28 with TRBJ2-7, with no clear D. Trimming pared 3 bases from V and 6 bases from J, leaving 9 bases between. This CDR3 has 12 amino acids. The V gene's germline CDR1 is MDHEN and CDR2 SYDVKM. The DNA for the CDR3 is TGTGCCAGCAGTTTCCGGCCAGCCGAGCAGTACTTC. Translated, it gives CASSFRPAEQYF.

The gene calls are TRBV6-6 and TRBJ2-2; perhaps TRBD2 as D (6 bases). The CDR3 covers 15 residues. V dropped 5 bases and J dropped 0 bases, with 10 bases sitting between them. Germline V gene sequence: CDR1 MNHNY, CDR2 SVGAGI (reference sequence). The CDR3 DNA follows: TGTGCCAGCAGTCTGGACTACCCGAACACCGGGGAGCTGTTTTTT. Its protein is CASSLDYPNTGELFF.

The gene calls are TRBV6-1 and TRBJ2-7, with TRBD1 matching over 12 bases. CDR1 and CDR2 from the germline V gene are MNHNS and SASEGT. The CDR3 is 18 amino acids. The ends lost 4 bases at V and 2 bases at J; junction bases unmatched: 12. This chain's CDR3 is CASSGRDRGLAWAYEQYF. The CDR3 DNA reads TGTGCCAGCAGTGGAAGGGACAGGGGGCTCGCTTGGGCCTACGAGCAGTACTTC.

The chain couples TRBV5-4 to TRBJ2-5; TRBD1 agrees at 9 bases. CDR1 SGHNT and CDR2 YYREEE come from the germline V gene (reference sequence). V shed 1 base and J 0 bases; nucleotides not matched to a gene: 7. CDR3 length: 17 amino acids. The CDR3 sequence is CASSLLGQGPHQETQYF. The CDR3, as DNA: TGTGCCAGCAGCTTGCTGGGACAGGGTCCTCACCAAGAGACCCAGTACTTC.

V is TRBV11-2 and J is TRBJ2-2; 8 nucleotides agree with TRBD1. This CDR3 comprises 16 residues. Germline CDR1 is SGHAT and CDR2 is FQNNGV. V dropped 5 bases and J dropped 1; count of bases not matched to a gene: 6. CDR3 nucleotides: TGTGCCAGCAGCATGCAGGGGGCGCGGAACACCGGGGAGCTGTTTTTT. It yields the protein CASSMQGARNTGELFF.

This rearrangement joins TRBV5-4 to TRBJ2-1; D is tentatively TRBD1 or TRBD2 (6 bases each). Germline CDR1 and CDR2: SGHNT and YYREEE (reference sequence). Trimming removed 0 bases at V and 4 bases at J, with 11 bases between. This CDR3 region has 15 residues. In nucleotides, the CDR3 is TGTGCCAGCAGCTTGGTTGGCGGGACATACAATGAGCAGTTCTTC. Residues: CASSLVGGTYNEQFF.

The chain employs TRBV11-2 and TRBJ2-5; 13 bases line up with TRBD2. The CDR3 covers 15 residues. The J segment lost 3 bases and the V segment lost 3 bases, leaving 1 base of the junction unmatched. Per germline, CDR1 SGHAT and CDR2 FQNNGV. In DNA, the CDR3 is TGTGCCAGCAGCTTTGGACTAGCGGGAGAAGAGACCCAGTACTTC. It translates to CASSFGLAGEETQYF.

This chain uses TRBV29-1 with TRBJ2-3, with 10 positions matching TRBD1. CDR3 length: 14 amino acids. The ends lost 3 bases at V and 1 base at J; junction bases unmatched: 1. The germline gives CDR1 SQVTM, CDR2 ANQGSEA. The CDR3 region is CSVDGTGGTDTQYF. DNA of the CDR3: TGCAGCGTTGACGGGACAGGGGGCACAGATACGCAGTATTTT.

To note about this clone: One junction end does not reproduce the germline sequence, and a read error may be involved. The genes are TRBV19 and TRBJ2-3; D is unclear. CDR1 is LNHDA, CDR2 SQIVND, per germline (reference sequence). This CDR3 has 12 amino acids. The CDR3 DNA sequence: TGTGCCAGTAGTTTAGACACAGATACGCAGTATTTT. Its protein product is CASSLDTDTQYF. The complete variable domain, with remaining parts taken from reference TRBV19 and TRBJ2-3, reads DGGITQSPKYLFRKEGQNVTLSCEQNLNHDAMYWYRQDPGQGLRLIYYSQIVNDFQKGDIAEGYSVSREKKESFPLTVTSAQKNPTAFYLCASSLDTDTQYFGPGTRLTVL.

V usage is TRBV30 and J usage is TRBJ2-3; D unresolved. Trimming took off 1 base at V and 4 bases at J, with 12 bases between the two ends. The germline CDR1 and CDR2 sequences are GTSNPN and SVGIG (reference sequence). This CDR3 region has 14 residues. The CDR3 sequence: CAWSENTVADTQYF. CDR3 in DNA: TGTGCCTGGAGTGAAAATACCGTGGCAGATACGCAGTATTTT.